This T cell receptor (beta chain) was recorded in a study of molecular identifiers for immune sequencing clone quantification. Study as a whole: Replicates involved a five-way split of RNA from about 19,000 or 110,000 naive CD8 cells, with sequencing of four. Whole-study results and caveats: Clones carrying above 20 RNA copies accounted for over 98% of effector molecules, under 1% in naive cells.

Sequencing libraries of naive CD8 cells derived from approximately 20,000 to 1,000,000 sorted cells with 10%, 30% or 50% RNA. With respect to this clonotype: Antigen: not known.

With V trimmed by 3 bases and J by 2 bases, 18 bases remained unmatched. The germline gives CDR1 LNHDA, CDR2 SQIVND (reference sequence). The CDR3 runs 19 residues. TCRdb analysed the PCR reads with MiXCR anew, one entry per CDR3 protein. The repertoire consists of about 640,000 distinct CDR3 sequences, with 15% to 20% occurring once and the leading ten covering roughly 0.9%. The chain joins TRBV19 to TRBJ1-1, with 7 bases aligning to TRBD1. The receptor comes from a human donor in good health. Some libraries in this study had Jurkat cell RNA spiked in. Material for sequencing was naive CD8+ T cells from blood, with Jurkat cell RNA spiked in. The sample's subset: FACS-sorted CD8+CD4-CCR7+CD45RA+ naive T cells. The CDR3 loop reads CASSIVVRGGAPTNTEAFF. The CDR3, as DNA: TGTGCCAGTAGTATTGTTGTTAGAGGGGGCGCACCAACAAACACTGAAGCTTTCTTT.